This T cell receptor (beta chain) comes out of a study of blood T cell repertoires in COVID-19. Profiling relied on immunoSEQ multiplex PCR, and the TCRdb table lists in-frame clones only, not all of them. The data show about 160,000 clones, around 85% seen once. Trimming shortened V by 6 bases and J by 2 bases, and 16 bases separated the two germline ends. Germline assignment: CDR1 MGHRA and CDR2 YSYEKL. There are 15 residues in the CDR3. The sequencing input was peripheral blood. The receptor was isolated from a man aged 55 to 70 with active or convalescent COVID-19. This chain links TRBV4-1 with TRBJ1-1; the D gene is possibly TRBD1 (5 bases). CDR3 in amino acids: CASRHPARANTEAFF. The CDR3, as DNA: TGCGCCAGCAGGCACCCCGCCAGGGCTAACACTGAAGCTTTCTTT.